These 3 T cell receptor beta chains were all obtained from the same sample, sequenced in a study of cytomegalovirus exposure and HLA in healthy donors. In the PCR, 60 Vbeta and 13 Jbeta primers were used. Clones were sequenced by immunoSEQ multiplex PCR, and TCRdb holds only the in-frame ones, with some missing. The repertoire holds under 250,000 clones, with 76% as singletons. Sequenced sample: PBMCs. Receptors originate from a man aged 18 to 35 in good health and CMV-seronegative.

As regards this clone: Distinct nucleotide sequences in the sample also encode this CDR3. The chain recombines TRBV30 with TRBJ2-7; TRBD1 aligns across 9 bases. The J segment lost 3 bases and the V segment lost 2 bases, leaving 5 bases of the junction unmatched. Germline V gene sequence: CDR1 GTSNPN, CDR2 SVGIG (reference sequence). The CDR3 runs 14 residues. The CDR3 DNA reads as TGTGCCTGGAGTACCGGGACAGGGAGCTACGAGCAGTACTTC. As protein: CAWSTGTGSYEQYF. Drawing the rest from reference TRBV30 and TRBJ2-7, the complete variable domain is SQTIHQWPATLVQPVGSPLSLECTVEGTSNPNLYWYRQAAGRGLQLLFYSVGIGQISSEVPQNLSASRPQDRQFILSSKKLLLSDSGFYLCAWSTGTGSYEQYFGPGTRLTVT.

The chain is built from TRBV18 and TRBJ2-3, with no clear D. Trimming stripped 3 bases from V and 4 bases from J, with 14 bases between. This CDR3 comprises 15 residues. The germline V gene encodes CDR1 KGHSH and CDR2 LQKENI. For the CDR3, the DNA is TGTGCCAGCTCACCGAGTTCCGGGTTCGCAGATACGCAGTATTTT. This sequence encodes CASSPSSGFADTQYF.

The chain joins TRBV10-1 to TRBJ1-4; D gene uncertain. There are 13 residues in the CDR3. Germline assignment: CDR1 WNHNN and CDR2 SYGVQD (reference sequence). Trimming pared 3 bases from V and 4 bases from J, leaving 6 bases between. The CDR3 nucleotides are TGCGCCAGCAGTGAACGGTTTAATGAAAAACTGTTTTTT. This encodes CASSERFNEKLFF.